The text below deals with one TCR beta chain. As processed by the authors: Researchers report that nucleated cell counts were estimated from reference gene primer amplification. TCRdb's table, derived via immunoSEQ multiplex PCR, lists solely in-frame clones and lacks some. Clone size and the V and J calls come from that table; the DNA yielded D and trimming. In the table there are roughly 20,000 clones, about 83% of which are singletons. This specimen comes from a study of blood T cell repertoires in COVID-19. In the study overall: COVID-19 samples, acute and convalescent, were from the United States, Italy and Spain. PBMCs, B-cell-depleted T cells, or T cells provided the cDNA or gDNA that made up the material.

The CDR3 runs 14 residues. Trimming left V 7 bases short and J 5 bases short, with 17 bases between. The germline CDR1 and CDR2 sequences are LNHDA and SQIVND (reference sequence). Material for sequencing was peripheral blood. This receptor was identified in a human donor in a cohort sampled during active COVID-19. This sequence joins TRBV19 and TRBJ1-1; D not certain. CDR3 DNA: TGTGCCAGTAATACTCCGGGCCGGAGGACTGAAGCTTTCTTT. It encodes CASNTPGRRTEAFF. Together with reference TRBV19 and TRBJ1-1, the CDR3 gives the full variable domain: DGGITQSPKYLFRKEGQNVTLSCEQNLNHDAMYWYRQDPGQGLRLIYYSQIVNDFQKGDIAEGYSVSREKKESFPLTVTSAQKNPTAFYLCASNTPGRRTEAFFGQGTRLTVV.